This passage covers 23 T cell receptor beta chains from one sample sequenced in a study of blood T cell repertoires in COVID-19. The data were produced by immunoSEQ multiplex PCR, yet TCRdb's version contains in-frame clones alone and is incomplete. The repertoire consists of roughly 170,000 clones, with 84% occurring once and the leading ten covering more than 5.5%. Material for sequencing was peripheral blood. These receptors were taken from a human donor in a cohort sampled during active COVID-19.

The chain is built from TRBV5-1 and TRBJ2-7, with TRBD2 matching 9 bases. V lost 2 bases, J lost 4 bases, and 4 bases stayed unmatched. The germline V gene has CDR1 SGHRS and CDR2 YFSETQ. The CDR3 totals 14 residues. CDR3 region: CASSFSGGPYEQYF. The CDR3 coding sequence is TGCGCCAGCAGCTTTAGCGGGGGACCTTACGAGCAGTACTTC.

The rearrangement joins TRBV13 to TRBJ2-1; TRBD2 aligns across 9 bases. Germline V lookup: CDR1 PRHDT, CDR2 FYEKMQ (reference sequence). This CDR3 is built from 17 residues. Trimming took 5 bases from V and 0 from J; bases not matched to a gene: 8. CDR3 bases: TGTGCCAGCAGCACCCGAGCGGGGGGTAGCTCCTACAATGAGCAGTTCTTC. This encodes CASSTRAGGSSYNEQFF.

This CDR3 is CASSYRGGAGDTQYF. In DNA form, the CDR3 reads TGTGCCAGCAGTTACAGGGGCGGGGCGGGGGATACGCAGTATTTT. The chain recombines TRBV6-5 with TRBJ2-3; D is perhaps TRBD2 (6 bases). The ends were cut back, 2 bases at V and 6 bases at J, with 15 bases in the middle. Germline CDR1 reads MNHEY; CDR2 reads SVGAGI. The CDR3 spans 15 residues.

The chain combines TRBV14 with TRBJ2-7; TRBD2 aligns across 7 bases. V gave up 1 base and J gave up 0 bases; unmatched junction bases: 3. The CDR3 sequence is 15 residues long. Per germline, CDR1 SGHDN and CDR2 FVKESK. Here the CDR3 reads CASSQGGGVSYEQYF. The CDR3 DNA reads TGTGCCAGCAGCCAAGGCGGGGGTGTCTCCTACGAGCAGTACTTC.

The chain couples TRBV5-6 to TRBJ2-7; 7 nucleotides line up with TRBD2. The CDR3 extends over 14 amino acids. CDR1 is SGHDT and CDR2 is YYEEEE in the germline V gene. V lost 1 base to trimming and J lost 2 bases; unmatched junction nucleotides: 3. DNA of the CDR3: TGTGCCAGCAGCTTGCCCGGGGGGACCTACGAGCAGTACTTC. It yields the protein CASSLPGGTYEQYF.

Remarks on this clone: Distinct nucleotide sequences in the sample also encode this CDR3. The chain combines TRBV5-1 with TRBJ1-1; D possibly corresponds to TRBD1 (5 bases). CDR1 is SGHRS, CDR2 YFSETQ, per germline. CDR3 length: 14 residues. The ends were cut back, 1 base at V and 3 bases at J, with 10 bases in the middle. The CDR3 loop is CASSLIGGDTEAFF. The CDR3 DNA is TGCGCCAGCAGCTTGATCGGGGGGGACACTGAAGCTTTCTTT.

The chain couples TRBV11-2 to TRBJ2-1, with 10 bases matching TRBD2. V trimming: 5 bases; J trimming: 4 bases; junction bases outside the gene matches: 8. The CDR3 is 16 amino acids. The germline V gene encodes CDR1 SGHAT and CDR2 FQNNGV. The CDR3 here is CASSGQGLAEYNEQFF. The CDR3 nucleotides are TGTGCCAGCAGCGGGCAAGGACTAGCGGAATACAATGAGCAGTTCTTC. The whole variable domain, filled in from reference TRBV11-2 and TRBJ2-1, reads EAGVAQSPRYKIIEKRQSVAFWCNPISGHATLYWYQQILGQGPKLLIQFQNNGVVDDSQLPKDRFSAERLKGVDSTLKIQPAKLEDSAVYLCASSGQGLAEYNEQFFGPGTRLTVL.

V usage is TRBV2 and J usage is TRBJ2-2; 7 bases are shared with TRBD1. This CDR3 comprises 15 residues. The germline V gene encodes CDR1 SNHLY and CDR2 FYNNEI. With V trimmed by 10 bases and J by 1 base, 9 bases remained unmatched. The CDR3 reads CAMLMGQKNTGELFF. Here the CDR3 DNA reads TGTGCCATGCTCATGGGACAGAAGAACACCGGGGAGCTGTTTTTT.

This clone was observed a single time. The CDR3 sequence: CASSIQGYQPQHF. DNA for the CDR3: TGTGCCAGCAGTATTCAGGGGTATCAGCCCCAGCATTTT. V usage is TRBV6-5 and J usage is TRBJ1-5; D perhaps matches TRBD1 (6 bases). The CDR3 has 13 amino acids. V was cut by 5 bases and J by 5 bases, with 10 bases left in between. The V gene's germline CDR1 is MNHEY and CDR2 SVGAGI.

The V call is TRBV3-1 (or the pseudogene TRBV3-2), the J call TRBJ1-1; D uncertain. This CDR3 contains 13 residues. V lost 3 bases to trimming and J lost 1 base, with 6 bases between them. Germline CDR1 and CDR2: LGHDT and YNNKEL (reference sequence). CDR3 sequence (DNA): TGTGCCAGCAGCCAGCAGGCGAACACTGAAGCTTTCTTT. This sequence encodes CASSQQANTEAFF.

The chain recombines TRBV15 with TRBJ1-1; D ambiguous. The germline V gene has CDR1 LNHNV and CDR2 YYDKDF (reference sequence). The CDR3 extends over 14 amino acids. The V gene lost 0 bases and the J gene lost 4 bases, with 9 bases spanning the gap. CDR3 in DNA: TGTGCCACCAGCAGAGATAACAGTGTCACTGAAGCTTTCTTT. Encoded protein: CATSRDNSVTEAFF. The full variable domain, in which reference TRBV15 and TRBJ1-1 provide the parts outside the CDR3, is DAMVIQNPRYQVTQFGKPVTLSCSQTLNHNVMYWYQQKSSQAPKLLFHYYDKDFNNEADTPDNFQSRRPNTSFCFLDIRSPGLGDTAMYLCATSRDNSVTEAFFGQGTRLTVV.

This chain uses TRBV6-5 with TRBJ2-2; D is possibly TRBD1 (6 bases). CDR1 and CDR2 (germline): MNHEY, SVGAGI. The CDR3 loop spans 14 amino acids. Deletions cut 5 bases from V and 6 bases from J, with 13 bases between. CDR3 region: CASSTTGISGELFF. CDR3 coding DNA: TGTGCCAGCAGTACTACAGGGATCTCCGGGGAGCTGTTTTTT.

The chain combines TRBV6-5 with TRBJ2-2; 15 bases match TRBD2. The V gene end was trimmed by 6 bases and the J gene end by 13 bases; junction bases not matched to a gene: 6. CDR1 and CDR2 from the germline V gene are MNHEY and SVGAGI. The CDR3 has 14 amino acids. The CDR3 DNA reads as TGTGCCAGCAGCGATGGGACTAGCGGGGGGCGGCTGTTTTTT. Translating gives CASSDGTSGGRLFF.

The chain carries TRBV29-1 and TRBJ2-3, with D maybe TRBD1 (8 bases). This CDR3 contains 14 residues. V gave up 4 bases and J gave up 7 bases, with 18 bases separating them. Looked up from germline, CDR1 is SQVTM and CDR2 is ANQGSEA. The CDR3 nucleotides are TGCAGCGTTGTGAGGGCACAGGGGGGGAATACGCAGTATTTT. Translation gives CSVVRAQGGNTQYF.

The V and J genes are TRBV6-1 and TRBJ1-1, with D maybe TRBD1 (5 bases). The ends were cut back, 4 bases at V and 3 bases at J, with 18 bases in the middle. Germline V CDR1 and CDR2: MNHNS, SASEGT. This CDR3 is 16 amino acids long. CDR3: CASSGPTEGLDTEAFF. As DNA, the CDR3 is TGTGCCAGCAGTGGCCCGACGGAGGGGTTGGACACTGAAGCTTTCTTT.

The chain has TRBV7-9 and TRBJ2-7; 8 bases fit TRBD1. Trimming cost V 5 bases and J 1 base; bases outside gene matches: 4. The germline V gene encodes CDR1 SEHNR and CDR2 FQNEAQ (reference sequence). The CDR3 length is 14 residues. Here the CDR3 DNA reads TGTGCCAGCAGCCGGACAGGGAGGTCCTACGAGCAGTACTTC. This gives the protein CASSRTGRSYEQYF. The whole variable domain, remainder taken from reference TRBV7-9 and TRBJ2-7, is DTGVSQNPRHKITKRGQNVTFRCDPISEHNRLYWYRQTLGQGPEFLTYFQNEAQLEKSRLLSDRFSAERPKGSFSTLEIQRTEQGDSAMYLCASSRTGRSYEQYFGPGTRLTVT.

The chain uses TRBV5-4 and TRBJ1-4, with D tentatively TRBD1 (5 bases). The CDR3 length is 13 residues. The V and J ends lost 4 bases and 5 bases respectively, with 9 bases between them. The germline CDR1 and CDR2 sequences are SGHNT and YYREEE (reference sequence). CDR3 coding DNA: TGTGCCAGCAGCCAGGAGGGGAATGAAAAACTGTTTTTT. The encoded protein is CASSQEGNEKLFF.

The chain employs TRBV18 and TRBJ2-3; 7 bases line up with TRBD2. This CDR3 is 16 amino acids long. Trimming removed 2 bases from V and 4 bases from J; junction bases left unmatched: 9. From germline, CDR1 is KGHSH and CDR2 LQKENI. Here the CDR3 reads CASSPGAGEDADTQYF. CDR3 in DNA: TGTGCCAGCTCACCAGGCGCGGGGGAGGATGCAGATACGCAGTATTTT.

The genes are TRBV27 and TRBJ2-2, with 11 bases matching TRBD1. V was clipped by 6 bases and J by 7 bases; unmatched bases: 7. The CDR3 spans 15 residues. Germline lookup yields CDR1 MNHEY and CDR2 SMNVEV (reference sequence). The CDR3 loop reads CASSPGQGAGGELFF. CDR3 coding DNA: TGTGCCAGCAGCCCTGGACAGGGGGCTGGCGGGGAGCTGTTTTTT.

The chain recombines TRBV13 with TRBJ2-2; 12 bases are a match to TRBD1. The junction had 8 bases not matched to a gene; V was cut back by 4 bases and J by 2 bases. The CDR3 length is 18 residues. Germline CDR1 and CDR2: PRHDT and FYEKMQ (reference sequence). The CDR3 spells CASSSLPGTGGNTGELFF. CDR3 nucleotide sequence: TGTGCCAGCAGCTCCCTCCCCGGGACAGGGGGCAACACCGGGGAGCTGTTTTTT. The full variable domain, its missing parts supplied by reference TRBV13 and TRBJ2-2, is AAGVIQSPRHLIKEKRETATLKCYPIPRHDTVYWYQQGPGQDPQFLISFYEKMQSDKGSIPDRFSAQQFSDYHSELNMSSLELGDSALYFCASSSLPGTGGNTGELFFGEGSRLTVL.

J is TRBJ2-2 and V is TRBV7-3, with D perhaps matching TRBD1 (6 bases). This CDR3 spans 17 amino acids. V was cut by 3 bases and J by 0 bases, with 14 bases left in between. Germline V gene data show CDR1 as SGHTA and CDR2 as FQGTGA. The CDR3 spells CASSLTGYTPNTGELFF. The CDR3 nucleotides are TGTGCCAGCAGCTTGACAGGATATACGCCGAACACCGGGGAGCTGTTTTTT. Combining the CDR3 with reference TRBV7-3 and TRBJ2-2 gives the whole variable domain GAGVSQTPSNKVTEKGKYVELRCDPISGHTALYWYRQSLGQGPEFLIYFQGTGAADDSGLPNDRFFAVRPEGSVSTLKIQRTERGDSAVYLCASSLTGYTPNTGELFFGEGSRLTVL.

Written as DNA, the CDR3 is TGTGCCAGCAGTGAAGCTGACACGCTAAGAGATGAGCAGTTCTTC. This codes for CASSEADTLRDEQFF. V is TRBV6-1 and J is TRBJ2-1; unclear D gene. The CDR3 totals 15 residues. V lost 0 bases and J 8 bases, leaving 14 bases between the germline ends. Looked up from germline, CDR1 is MNHNS and CDR2 is SASEGT.

The chain has TRBV2 and TRBJ1-2; D is unclear. V shed 2 bases and J shed 3 bases, with 10 bases lying between them. CDR3 length equals 14 residues. Germline assignment: CDR1 SNHLY and CDR2 FYNNEI. CDR3 loop: CASSELRRDYGYTF. The CDR3 DNA is TGTGCCAGCAGTGAACTTCGGAGGGACTATGGCTACACCTTC. Looking up the rest from reference TRBV2 and TRBJ1-2 gives the full variable domain: EPEVTQTPSHQVTQMGQEVILRCVPISNHLYFYWYRQILGQKVEFLVSFYNNEISEKSEIFDDQFSVERPDGSNFTLKIRSTKLEDSAMYFCASSELRRDYGYTFGSGTRLTVV.